This TCR beta chain was profiled in a study of beta chain features in type 1 diabetes. Overall study results and limits: The study found moderately but significantly shorter TCRB CDR3s in all four CD4+ subsets of Type 1 diabetes patients.

This clone was counted a few times. What it binds is unknown. Expressed TCRB transcripts were sequenced because the isolated RNA had all been reverse transcribed beforehand. Produced via immunoSEQ multiplex PCR; TCRdb's table is partial and in-frame only. The sample gives roughly 150,000 clones, around 9% of which show up once; under 0.75% is in the top ten. This CDR3 is 13 amino acids long. V shed 5 bases and J shed 0 bases, with 6 bases lying between them. Per germline, CDR1 MDHEN and CDR2 SYDVKM. The chain links TRBV28 to TRBJ2-3; perhaps TRBD2 as D (6 bases). This receptor was identified in a woman in her 30s with type 1 diabetes. Sequenced material: central memory CD4+ T cells from blood. The CDR3 reads CASSSGSTDTQYF. CDR3 bases: TGTGCCAGCAGTAGCGGGAGCACAGATACGCAGTATTTT.